Below are 13 T cell receptor beta chains sequenced from a single sample in a study of blood T cell repertoires in COVID-19. Sequencing was performed with immunoSEQ multiplex PCR; in TCRdb, only in-frame clones are kept and a portion is missing. The repertoire has 290,000 or so clones, around nine tenths of them found once; the top ten carry approximately 2.6%. The sequencing sample was made of PBMCs or T cells enriched from blood (not recorded which). These receptor sequences come from a woman younger than 35 who had recovered from COVID-19.

The chain employs TRBV4-1 and TRBJ1-3; 10 bases line up with TRBD1. The CDR3 runs 17 residues. Germline V CDR1 and CDR2: MGHRA, YSYEKL. The V gene end was trimmed by 0 bases and the J gene end by 0 bases; junction bases not matched to a gene: 2. CDR3 DNA: TGCGCCAGCAGCCAAGAGGGGACAGGGGCCTCTGGAAACACCATATATTTT. It translates to CASSQEGTGASGNTIYF.

V gene TRBV28 combines with J gene TRBJ1-6, with 7 bases that match TRBD1. J was trimmed by 9 bases and V by 7 bases; bases with no gene match: 9. Germline CDR1 is MDHEN and CDR2 is SYDVKM. The CDR3 spans 14 residues. CDR3 DNA sequence: TGTGCCAGCACTTTCCCCGACAGGGTTTCACCCCTCCACTTT. Translated, it gives CASTFPDRVSPLHF. Filled out from reference TRBV28 and TRBJ1-6, the complete variable domain reads DVKVTQSSRYLVKRTGEKVFLECVQDMDHENMFWYRQDPGLGLRLIYFSYDVKMKEKGDIPEGYSVSREKKERFSLILESASTNQTSMYLCASTFPDRVSPLHFGNGTRLTVT.

The J gene is TRBJ2-2, the V gene TRBV7-8; maybe TRBD1 (6 bases). Germline lookup yields CDR1 SGHVS and CDR2 FQNEAQ. The CDR3 runs 15 residues. The V gene lost 8 bases and the J gene lost 4 bases, with 17 bases spanning the gap. The CDR3 nucleotides read TGTGCCAGCCACCAACTACAGGGCGCCACCGGGGAGCTGTTTTTT. Its protein is CASHQLQGATGELFF.

The chain is built from TRBV28 and TRBJ1-2; 9 nucleotides agree with TRBD1. CDR1 is MDHEN, CDR2 SYDVKM, per germline. V lost 1 base, J lost 4 bases, and 7 bases stayed unmatched. The CDR3 runs to 16 residues. The CDR3, as DNA: TGTGCCAGCAGTTTATTAGCAGGACAGGGGCCCTATGGCTACACCTTC. This sequence encodes CASSLLAGQGPYGYTF.

The chain combines TRBV4-1 with TRBJ1-4; maybe TRBD1 (5 bases). The germline gives CDR1 MGHRA, CDR2 YSYEKL. The CDR3 covers 15 residues. The V end was cut by 3 bases, the J end by 8 bases, with 16 bases between. The CDR3 DNA is TGCGCCAGCAGCCACCATGGGGGGTTTGAAGAAAAACTGTTTTTT. Its translation is CASSHHGGFEEKLFF.

This rearrangement joins TRBV28 to TRBJ1-2, with D perhaps matching TRBD1 (5 bases). V was pared by 7 bases and J by 0 bases, with 12 bases between. The germline gives CDR1 MDHEN, CDR2 SYDVKM. The CDR3 length is 14 residues. CDR3 residues: CASIPDTSNYGYTF. For the CDR3, the DNA is TGTGCCAGCATCCCGGACACCTCTAACTATGGCTACACCTTC.

The CDR3 region is CASSGANRAAQPQHF. The DNA of the CDR3 is TGTGCCAGTAGCGGGGCTAACAGGGCGGCTCAGCCCCAGCATTTT. V usage is TRBV19 and J usage is TRBJ1-5, with D possibly TRBD1 on 6 matching bases. CDR1 and CDR2 from the germline V gene are LNHDA and SQIVND (reference sequence). Trimming shortened V by 6 bases and J by 6 bases, and 18 bases separated the two germline ends. This CDR3 has 15 amino acids.

Turning to this clone: A read error may account for a junction end that differs from germline. This chain connects TRBV7-9 to TRBJ1-2, with 7 bases lining up with TRBD1. This CDR3 has 16 amino acids. From germline, CDR1 is SEHNR and CDR2 FQNEAQ (reference sequence). CDR3 nucleotides: TGTGCCAGCAGCTTAGCCAGGGGGATCCGAAACTCTGGCTACACCTTC. This encodes CASSLARGIRNSGYTF. The variable domain in full, with the rest retrieved from reference TRBV7-9 and TRBJ1-2, is DTGVSQNPRHKITKRGQNVTFRCDPISEHNRLYWYRQTLGQGPEFLTYFQNEAQLEKSRLLSDRFSAERPKGSFSTLEIQRTEQGDSAMYLCASSLARGIRNSGYTFGSGTRLTVV.

DNA of the CDR3: TGTGCCAGCAGCCCGACAGGACCAAACACCGGGGAGCTGTTTTTT. Encoded protein: CASSPTGPNTGELFF. This chain uses TRBV7-3 with TRBJ2-2; possible D gene TRBD1, 6 bases. The CDR3 runs to 15 residues. The germline CDR1 and CDR2 sequences are SGHTA and FQGTGA. V lost 5 bases, J lost 2 bases, and 12 bases lay in between.

The V call is TRBV29-1, the J call TRBJ2-2, with D tentatively TRBD2 (5 bases). Deletions cut 0 bases from V and 6 bases from J, with 17 bases between. CDR1 and CDR2 (germline): SQVTM, ANQGSEA. The CDR3 spans 16 residues. The CDR3 nucleotides read TGCAGCGTTGAAGAGGTCATACAGCGGAGGCCCGGGGAGCTGTTTTTT. It specifies CSVEEVIQRRPGELFF.

This clone was found once. One end of the junction does not line up with germline, which may come from a read error. J is TRBJ2-6 and V is TRBV5-1, with D perhaps matching TRBD2 (6 bases). Germline CDR1 reads SGHRS; CDR2 reads YFSETQ. The CDR3 is 11 amino acids. The CDR3 loop is CASNLEGPLTF. In DNA, the CDR3 is TGCGCCAGCAACTTGGAGGGGCCCCTGACTTTC.

This chain uses TRBV9 with TRBJ2-5, with 7 bases matching TRBD2. The germline CDR1 and CDR2 sequences are SGDLS and YYNGEE. This CDR3 comprises 16 residues. V was pared by 0 bases and J by 5 bases, with 10 bases of the junction left unmatched. CDR3 nucleotides: TGTGCCAGCAGCGTAGGAGCCAGCGGGATTATGGAGACCCAGTACTTC. It encodes CASSVGASGIMETQYF.

CDR3 region: CASSLTQGAYNEQFF. DNA of the CDR3: TGCGCCAGCAGCCTAACACAGGGGGCCTACAATGAGCAGTTCTTC. The chain employs TRBV5-1 and TRBJ2-1, with TRBD1 matching 8 bases. Germline values: CDR1 SGHRS, CDR2 YFSETQ. J was trimmed by 2 bases and V by 4 bases; bases with no gene match: 5. The length of the CDR3 is 15 residues.